This T cell receptor (beta chain) was found in a study of CD8 T cells in Susac syndrome. Study-wide results and limits: The study's TCR sequencing and HLA analysis drew on a certain number of individuals. That number was acknowledged as relatively small.

This clonotype has only a few counts. Its antigen is undetermined. One junction end does not reproduce the germline sequence, and a read error may be involved. Random hexamers served to reverse transcribe roughly 0.5 to 1 ug RNA. Using its own MiXCR run on the immunoSEQ multiplex PCR reads, TCRdb lists one record per CDR3 protein. Among approximately 120,000 distinct CDR3 sequences listed, nearly 95% were seen once. Bulk CD8+ and CD4+ cells came from magnetic negative isolation; CD8+ TEMRA by FACS. Sequencing was performed on CD4+ T cells from PBMCs. The TCR sequence derives from a human donor in good health.

CDR3 region: CASTQLVSTDTQYF. The CDR3 DNA reads TGTGCCAGCACCCAACTAGTTTCCACAGATACGCAGTATTTT. This chain connects TRBV3-1 to TRBJ2-3, with D possibly being TRBD2 (5 bases). Germline V CDR1 and CDR2: LGHDT, YNNKEL (reference sequence). The CDR3 sequence is 14 residues long.